This T cell receptor beta chain was identified during a study of blood T cells in healthy people across ages. Many counts were recorded for this clonotype. A second 7 to 11 cycle PCR used barcoded and J-beta primers. A 12-random-nucleotide template-switch adaptor tagged each cDNA molecule. TCRdb recomputed calls from the 5' RACE reads with MiXCR, one row per CDR3 protein. This sample yields 850,000 to 950,000 distinct CDR3 sequences, of which more than 25% are seen a single time; around 15% belongs to the top ten. The V gene end was trimmed by 6 bases and the J gene end by 2 bases; junction bases not matched to a gene: 9. CDR3 length equals 18 residues. Germline V lookup: CDR1 MNHEY, CDR2 SMNVEV (reference sequence).

Sequenced sample: blood. The V call is TRBV27, the J call TRBJ2-3; 15 bases align to TRBD2. The TCR comes from a woman of 80 years or more in good health. The CDR3 region is CASSQRTSGGAITDTQYF. In DNA form, the CDR3 reads TGTGCCAGCAGCCAAAGGACTAGCGGGGGGGCGATCACAGATACGCAGTATTTT.